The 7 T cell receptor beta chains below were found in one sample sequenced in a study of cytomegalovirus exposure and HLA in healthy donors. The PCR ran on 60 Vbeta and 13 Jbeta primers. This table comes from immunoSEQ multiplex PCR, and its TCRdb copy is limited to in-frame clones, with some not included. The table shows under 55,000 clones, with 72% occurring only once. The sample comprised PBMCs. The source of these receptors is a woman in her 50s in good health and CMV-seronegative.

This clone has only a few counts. The CDR3 DNA sequence: TGTGCCAGCAGTTCAGACTACCTAAGGGGAGGCGGCTACACCTTC. Its protein product is CASSSDYLRGGGYTF. The gene calls are TRBV7-2 and TRBJ1-2; possibly TRBD1 for D (5 bases). Germline CDR1 and CDR2: SGHTA and FQGNSA. The CDR3 is 15 amino acids. Trimming took off 6 bases at V and 8 bases at J, with 22 bases between the two ends.

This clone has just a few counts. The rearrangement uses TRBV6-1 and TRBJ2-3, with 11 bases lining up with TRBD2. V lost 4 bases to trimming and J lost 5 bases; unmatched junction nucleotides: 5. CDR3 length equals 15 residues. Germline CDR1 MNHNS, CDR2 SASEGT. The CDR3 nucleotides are TGTGCCAGCAGTGGAACTAGCGGGAGAAAAGATACGCAGTATTTT. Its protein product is CASSGTSGRKDTQYF.

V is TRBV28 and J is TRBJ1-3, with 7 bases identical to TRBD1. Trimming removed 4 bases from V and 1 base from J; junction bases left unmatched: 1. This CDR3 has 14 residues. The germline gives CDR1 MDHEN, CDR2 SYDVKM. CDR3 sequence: CASSSGGSGNTIYF. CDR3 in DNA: TGTGCCAGCAGTTCAGGGGGGTCTGGAAACACCATATATTTT.

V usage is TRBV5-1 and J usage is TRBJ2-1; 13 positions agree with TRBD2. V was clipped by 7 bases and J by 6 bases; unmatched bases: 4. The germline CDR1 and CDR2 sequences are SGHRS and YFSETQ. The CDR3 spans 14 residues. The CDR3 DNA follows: TGCGCCAGCCGGGGGACTAGCGGGATCAATGAGCAGTTCTTC. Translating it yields CASRGTSGINEQFF.

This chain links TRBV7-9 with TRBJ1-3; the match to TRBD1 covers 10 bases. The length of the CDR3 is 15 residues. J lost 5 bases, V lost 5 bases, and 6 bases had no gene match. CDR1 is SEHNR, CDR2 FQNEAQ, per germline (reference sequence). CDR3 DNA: TGTGCCAGCAGCCCCGGGACAGGGGTTAGAAACACCATATATTTT. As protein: CASSPGTGVRNTIYF.

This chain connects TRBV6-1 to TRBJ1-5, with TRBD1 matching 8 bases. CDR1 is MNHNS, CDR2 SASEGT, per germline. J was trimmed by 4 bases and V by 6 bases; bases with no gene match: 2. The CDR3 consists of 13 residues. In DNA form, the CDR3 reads TGTGCCAGCAGCGGGGACAGGAATCAGCCCCAGCATTTT. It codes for CASSGDRNQPQHF.

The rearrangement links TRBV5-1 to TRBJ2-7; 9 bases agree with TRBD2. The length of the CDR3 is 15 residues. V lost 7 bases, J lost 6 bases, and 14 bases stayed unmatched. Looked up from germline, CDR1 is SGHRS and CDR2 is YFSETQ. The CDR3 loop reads CASGQTGGRASEQYF. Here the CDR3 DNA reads TGCGCCAGCGGACAGACTGGCGGGAGGGCCTCCGAGCAGTACTTC.